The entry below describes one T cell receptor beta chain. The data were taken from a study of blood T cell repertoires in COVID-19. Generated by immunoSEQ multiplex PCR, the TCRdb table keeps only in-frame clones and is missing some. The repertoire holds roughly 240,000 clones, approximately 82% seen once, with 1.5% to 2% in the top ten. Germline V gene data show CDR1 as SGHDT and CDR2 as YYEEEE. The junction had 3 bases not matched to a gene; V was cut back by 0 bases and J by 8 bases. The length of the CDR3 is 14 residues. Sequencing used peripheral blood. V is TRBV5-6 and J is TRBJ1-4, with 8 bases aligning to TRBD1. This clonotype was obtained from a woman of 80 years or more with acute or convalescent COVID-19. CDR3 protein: CASSLGQGMEKLFF. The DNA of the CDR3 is TGTGCCAGCAGCTTGGGACAGGGGATGGAAAAACTGTTTTTT.